The entry that follows covers one TCR beta chain sequence. A few counts support this clonotype. The clone's antigen remains unknown. Base quality data are lacking; no much larger clone is found one base away. From the second PCR step onward, the TCR alpha chain libraries and the TCR beta chain libraries were amplified separately. CMV status of each donor was established by measuring IFNgamma production from CD4+ T cells after fresh PBMCs were stimulated overnight with CMV viral lysate. Miltenyi beads were used first to positively select CD4 T cells, and CD8 T cells were then positively selected from the CD4-negative fraction. Cells stained for CD3, CD4, CD8, CD45RA, CD27 and a live/dead dye were sorted on a BD Aria II into four subsets by CD45RA and CD27. A few healthy volunteers provided blood, and each donor's sample was split into CD4 and CD8 T cells and then further divided into four differentiation subsets. Approximately 130 ml of peripheral blood was drawn per donor, and PBMC were isolated by Ficoll-Paque PLUS density-gradient centrifugation. After sorting, cells were lysed in RLT buffer, RNA was extracted using a Qiagen RNeasy kit, and the extracted RNA was stored at -80 degrees C.

This entry belongs to a study of naive and memory T cell subsets (dated by TCRdb to about 2017). About the study as a whole: An open-source, UMI-based TCR alpha and beta sequencing pipeline was applied to sorted naive and memory peripheral blood T cell subsets. RNA was DNase-treated and reverse transcribed with TCR constant-region primers, mostly using SuperScript III. IgG serology results and the functional CMV T cell responses were in complete agreement. Overall study results and their limits: TCR abundance followed a power law with an exponent that was different for naive and memory subsets but consistent across the three individuals. Single alpha or beta chain sequences, rather than paired alpha/beta receptors, were used to define clonotypes. In both CD4 and CD8 cells, a rise in Gini index and a fall in Shannon and inverse Simpson diversity were observed from naive through CM, EM and EMRA. RNA-based TCR counts may be influenced by expression changes linked to T cell activation and differentiation. Following error correction, more than 90% of naive TCR sequences occurred only once, which made naive abundance distributions much steeper than those of memory subsets. A few larger clonotypes were found in naive repertoires, especially CD8, and these larger clonotypes were possibly memory cells re-expressing CD45RA. The repertoire findings for the naive and memory subsets could not be validated against a ground truth, as none was available.

Sequences WNHNN (CDR1) and SYGVQD (CDR2) are obtained from the germline V gene (reference sequence). Its CDR3 holds 14 amino acids, cysteine through phenylalanine. Only the CDR3 DNA is retained, 42 bases long and in frame from the first base. The trim is 3 bases for V and 0 bases for J, with a gap of 8 bases between the germline ends. The method behind the library was UMI-ligation and nested PCR. The beta constant-region primer was an equimolar mix of two oligonucleotides covering both TRBC1 and TRBC2. Four rounds of PCR were used to amplify ligated cDNA, with nested alpha and beta constant-region primers being used together with the SP2 primer. T4 RNA ligase 1 ligated a single-stranded oligonucleotide carrying the SP2 primer and a 12-nucleotide UMI to the cDNA 3' end. The ligation reaction was incubated at 16°C for about 18-24 hours. To avoid over-amplification, PCR2 was usually performed as a SYBR Green qPCR and halted once a predetermined threshold was reached. All purifications after the first were performed with Agencourt AMPure XP magnetic beads. Libraries were quantified by Qubit and checked on a TapeStation, where a main peak was expected near 650 bp. Pooled libraries were sequenced on an Illumina MiSeq using v2 2x251 paired-end kits, and typically roughly 1-2.2 million reads were obtained per sample. Each sample was pooled at 4 to 5 nM, and roughly 4.5-7% PhiX was included to help cluster recognition. Per the source publication's procedure: Decombinator assigned V and J genes to Demultiplexor-processed FASTQ reads by tag matching, allowing a single base-pair mismatch. Collapsinator relied on UMIs to fix sequencing errors as well as frequency errors caused by PCR heterogeneity. TCRs were translated and CDR3s were extracted from the conserved cysteine to the FGXG phenylalanine by CDR3Translator, with non-productive sequences being flagged. Gini, Shannon entropy and inverse Simpson indices were calculated on repertoires that had been subsampled to equal numbers of UMI-defined TCRs. Within the linear range, a power law was fitted to clonotype abundance distributions using maximum likelihood. Similar UMI counts, unique TCR numbers and clonal distributions were obtained with the pipeline and with MIGEC on one naive CD8 sample. In one analysis, naive TCRs that were also found in any memory subset of the same donor were excluded from the naive repertoire. The repertoires were searched for some 7,300 CMV-associated CDR3 sequences that had been compiled from VDJdb and a published dataset. TCRdb trimmed the raw reads at Q25, called clones with MiXCR and kept productive beta chains. Every CDR3 protein is listed once, alongside the most common genes and DNA of its rows. The V and J calls reflect TCRdb's pipeline rather than the authors' work. The sample table shows approximately 140,000 distinct CDR3 sequences, and 22% are seen once. The ten largest account for 0.11% of the sample.

The TCR sequence derives from a human donor in good health. The sequence joins TRBV10-1 to TRBJ1-1, with a tentative D gene TRBD1 over 6 matching bases. Sequenced: naive CD4+ T cells from blood. The sample's cell subset or site, from its label and the paper: naive T cells, CD45RA high CD27+. The CDR3 here reads CASSDGQMNTEAFF. The base sequence is TGCGCCAGCAGTGACGGACAGATGAACACTGAAGCTTTCTTT.